The 25 T cell receptor beta chains reported below all come from one sample, sequenced in a study of blood T cell repertoires in COVID-19. Sequencing was performed with immunoSEQ multiplex PCR; in TCRdb, only in-frame clones are kept and a portion is missing. The data contain some 250,000 clones, 65% to 90% of them singletons. The source material was peripheral blood. All receptors derive from a woman between 55 and 75 years old with active or convalescent COVID-19.

The chain carries TRBV7-8 and TRBJ1-1; weak D call: TRBD1 (6 bases). The CDR3 is made up of 13 amino acids. Trimming stripped 5 bases from V and 11 bases from J, with 18 bases between. Germline CDR1 and CDR2: SGHVS and FQNEAQ. For the CDR3, the DNA is TGTGCCAGCAGCCCCAACACAGGGACCAAGGCTTTCTTT. Its translation: CASSPNTGTKAFF.

The rearrangement joins TRBV4-1 to TRBJ1-2; 9 positions agree with TRBD1. V shed 2 bases and J 7 bases; nucleotides not matched to a gene: 11. Germline-derived CDR1 and CDR2 are MGHRA and YSYEKL. The CDR3 covers 16 residues. This chain's CDR3 is CASSQPREGQGSGYTF. The DNA for the CDR3 is TGCGCCAGCAGCCAACCCCGGGAGGGACAGGGTTCTGGCTACACCTTC.

This chain uses TRBV4-1 with TRBJ1-3; 8 bases map to TRBD1. V lost 5 bases and J lost 4; bases outside the gene matches: 13. The germline V gene has CDR1 MGHRA and CDR2 YSYEKL. This CDR3 spans 17 amino acids. The CDR3 is CASSKRGQGASGNTIYF. The CDR3 DNA is TGCGCCAGCAGCAAAAGGGGCCAGGGGGCTTCAGGAAACACCATATATTTT.

This sequence joins TRBV30 and TRBJ1-2, with 9 bases that match TRBD1. With V trimmed by 2 bases and J by 1 base, 5 bases remained unmatched. The V gene's germline CDR1 is GTSNPN and CDR2 SVGIG (reference sequence). The CDR3 is 15 residues long. The CDR3, as DNA: TGTGCCTGGAGTTCCGGGACAGGGAATAACTATGGCTACACCTTC. Protein product: CAWSSGTGNNYGYTF.

This CDR3 is CASSLTIEQGHGELFF. The CDR3 DNA reads TGTGCCAGCAGCTTAACAATCGAACAGGGCCACGGGGAGCTGTTTTTT. The chain carries TRBV7-3 and TRBJ2-2; TRBD1 is a possible D gene (6 bases). Germline V gives CDR1 SGHTA, CDR2 FQGTGA. V was clipped by 0 bases and J by 7 bases, with 15 bases between them. The CDR3 has 16 residues.

The genes are TRBV19 and TRBJ2-2; 9 bases agree with TRBD1. CDR3 length: 20 residues. Germline-derived CDR1 and CDR2 are LNHDA and SQIVND (reference sequence). The trim removed 1 base at V and 0 bases at J, leaving 12 bases unmatched. The CDR3 DNA reads as TGTGCCAGTAGTATAGGTGCGGGACAGGGACTTCTTGCGAACACCGGGGAGCTGTTTTTT. It is translated as CASSIGAGQGLLANTGELFF.

The CDR3 sequence is CASSFTAGTALSNTGELFF. CDR3 DNA: TGTGCCAGCAGCTTTACGGCGGGGACAGCCCTTTCGAACACCGGGGAGCTGTTTTTT. The V gene is TRBV7-2, the J gene TRBJ2-2, with D tentatively TRBD1 (7 bases). This CDR3 spans 19 amino acids. V lost 3 bases to trimming and J lost 0 bases, with 20 bases between them. CDR1 and CDR2 from the germline V gene are SGHTA and FQGNSA.

This clone came up once. At the DNA level, this CDR3 is encoded by other sequences in the same sample as well. This chain connects TRBV19 to TRBJ1-1; no reliable D call. Germline assignment: CDR1 LNHDA and CDR2 SQIVND (reference sequence). V was cut by 1 base and J by 1 base, with 4 bases left in between. The CDR3 is made up of 13 amino acids. In nucleotides, the CDR3 is TGTGCCAGTAGTATAGCGCGGAACACTGAAGCTTTCTTT. This gives the protein CASSIARNTEAFF.

The chain employs TRBV7-3 and TRBJ1-2, with 7 bases identical to TRBD1. Germline V CDR1 and CDR2: SGHTA, FQGTGA. The CDR3 contains 15 residues. V trimming: 5 bases; J trimming: 4 bases; junction bases outside the gene matches: 10. CDR3 region: CASSPRGQSGYGYTF. The CDR3, as DNA: TGTGCCAGCAGCCCAAGGGGACAGAGCGGCTATGGCTACACCTTC.

The rearrangement joins TRBV16 to TRBJ2-1, with 7 nucleotides matching TRBD2. J was trimmed by 0 bases and V by 5 bases; bases with no gene match: 4. Germline V gene lookup returns CDR1 KGHSY and CDR2 FQNENV. CDR3 length: 15 residues. CDR3 DNA sequence: TGTGCCAGCAGCGGCGCGGGGGACTCCTACAATGAGCAGTTCTTC. Amino acids: CASSGAGDSYNEQFF.

The V gene is TRBV7-9, the J gene TRBJ1-1, with 7 positions matching TRBD1. The CDR3 sequence is 15 residues long. The V segment lost 5 bases and the J segment 1 base; nucleotides outside the gene matches: 7. Germline V gene sequence: CDR1 SEHNR, CDR2 FQNEAQ (reference sequence). CDR3 bases: TGTGCCAGCAGCCCGCTGGGACAGTGGAACACTGAAGCTTTCTTT. As protein: CASSPLGQWNTEAFF.

This chain joins TRBV25-1 and TRBJ1-2; D is ambiguous. Trimming took 5 bases from V and 4 from J, leaving 14 bases between them. Germline-derived CDR1 and CDR2 are MGHDK and SYGVNS. CDR3 length: 14 amino acids. The CDR3 loop is CASSFLAEAYGYTF. CDR3 nucleotide sequence: TGTGCCAGCAGTTTCCTCGCGGAGGCCTATGGCTACACCTTC.

This clone came up once. The rearrangement joins TRBV6-6 to TRBJ1-1; D is uncertain. The CDR3 spans 12 residues. The V end was cut by 1 base, the J end by 10 bases, with 10 bases between. Germline CDR1 is MNHNY and CDR2 is SVGAGI (reference sequence). DNA of the CDR3: TGTGCCAGCAGTTACTTCCGAGGGAGAGCTTTCTTT. Its translation is CASSYFRGRAFF.

Points on this clone: Other DNA sequences in the same sample also yield this CDR3. The chain recombines TRBV3-1 (or the pseudogene TRBV3-2) with TRBJ2-1, with TRBD1 identical over 7 bases. J was trimmed by 5 bases and V by 1 base; bases with no gene match: 2. The V gene's germline CDR1 is LGHDT and CDR2 YNNKEL (reference sequence). The CDR3 spans 14 residues. As DNA, the CDR3 is TGTGCCAGCAGCCAAGGTCAGGGGGACAATGAGCAGTTCTTC. This codes for CASSQGQGDNEQFF.

This sequence joins TRBV3-1 (or the pseudogene TRBV3-2) and TRBJ2-3; D is perhaps TRBD2 (5 bases). The V end lost 1 base, the J end lost 6 bases, and 8 bases lay between the germline ends. Germline V gene sequence: CDR1 LGHDT, CDR2 YNNKEL (reference sequence). This CDR3 contains 13 residues. For the CDR3, the DNA is TGTGCCAGCAGCCAAGCTAGAGGGGATACGCAGTATTTT. Protein: CASSQARGDTQYF.

V and J are TRBV4-1 and TRBJ1-4; unclear D gene. V shed 1 base and J shed 3 bases, with 3 bases lying between them. The CDR3 spans 13 residues. The germline V gene has CDR1 MGHRA and CDR2 YSYEKL. The CDR3 reads CASSQAPNEKLFF. The CDR3 coding sequence is TGCGCCAGCAGCCAAGCTCCTAATGAAAAACTGTTTTTT.

The chain uses TRBV18 and TRBJ1-1; D is perhaps TRBD1 (6 bases). With 1 base removed from V and 6 bases from J, the gap between germline ends came to 6 bases. The CDR3 loop spans 12 amino acids. The germline V gene encodes CDR1 KGHSH and CDR2 LQKENI. CDR3 bases: TGTGCCAGCTCACCACAGGGGGCTGAAGCTTTCTTT. This sequence encodes CASSPQGAEAFF.

The V call is TRBV12-1, the J call TRBJ2-7; TRBD2, as called in the table, went unchecked against the DNA. TRBV12-1 is termed a pseudogene. CDR3 length equals 12 residues. This CDR3 is CASSPRYYEQYF. The CDR3 coding sequence is TGTGCCAGCAGCCCGAGATACTACGAGCAGTACTTC.

J is TRBJ2-3 and V is TRBV3-1 (or the pseudogene TRBV3-2); TRBD2 matches at 11 bases. The V gene end was trimmed by 5 bases and the J gene end by 4 bases; junction bases not matched to a gene: 5. The CDR3 is made up of 15 amino acids. The V gene's germline CDR1 is LGHDT and CDR2 YNNKEL (reference sequence). This CDR3 is CASSDSGGAADTQYF. CDR3 DNA sequence: TGTGCCAGCAGCGATAGCGGGGGGGCCGCAGATACGCAGTATTTT.

The chain recombines TRBV29-1 with TRBJ2-7; D is unresolved. The V gene's germline CDR1 is SQVTM and CDR2 ANQGSEA. The CDR3 has 13 residues. Between the trimmed V and J ends, which lost 0 bases and 2 bases, there was a span of 8 bases. CDR3 in DNA: TGCAGCGTTGAAGAGACATCCACCTACGAGCAGTACTTC. This encodes CSVEETSTYEQYF.

This chain joins TRBV6-5 and TRBJ1-2, with 8 bases identical to TRBD1. V was clipped by 6 bases and J by 4 bases; unmatched bases: 7. Germline CDR1 is MNHEY and CDR2 is SVGAGI. The CDR3 runs to 14 residues. As DNA, the CDR3 is TGTGCCAGCAGACCCGACAGGGGACGCTATGGCTACACCTTC. Its protein is CASRPDRGRYGYTF.

CDR3 residues: CASSYSTGGALHF. The CDR3 DNA follows: TGTGCCAGCAGCTATTCCACGGGGGGGGCCCTCCACTTT. The rearrangement uses TRBV7-2 and TRBJ1-6; tentative D call: TRBD1 (5 bases). Germline CDR1 SGHTA, CDR2 FQGNSA. The CDR3 sequence is 13 residues long. V was trimmed by 4 bases and J by 14 bases, leaving 15 bases between them.

This chain connects TRBV7-3 to TRBJ1-2; the match to TRBD1 covers 7 bases. The germline V gene has CDR1 SGHTA and CDR2 FQGTGA. V gave up 8 bases and J gave up 3 bases; unmatched junction bases: 6. This CDR3 comprises 13 residues. This chain's CDR3 is CASQQGIHYGYTF. In nucleotides, the CDR3 is TGTGCCAGCCAACAGGGGATTCACTATGGCTACACCTTC.

The chain couples TRBV12-3 or TRBV12-4 to TRBJ1-2, with a possible D match to TRBD1 (5 bases). This CDR3 spans 13 amino acids. V was shortened by 5 bases and J by 3 bases, with 10 bases between the two germline ends. In DNA, the CDR3 is TGTGCCAGCAGTCTCGGGGGGGACTATGGCTACACCTTC. Translated: CASSLGGDYGYTF.

The chain has TRBV3-1 (or the pseudogene TRBV3-2) and TRBJ2-5; TRBD2 might be the D (6 bases). The CDR3 runs 15 residues. Trimming removed 0 bases from V and 4 bases from J, with 12 bases in between. Germline V gives CDR1 LGHDT, CDR2 YNNKEL (reference sequence). Written as DNA, the CDR3 is TGTGCCAGCAGCCAAGAGGCCCGGGGGTCAGAGACCCAGTACTTC. Translated: CASSQEARGSETQYF.